This TCR beta chain was captured by sequencing in a study of identical twins (dated by TCRdb to the mid-2010s). In terms of the full investigation: TCR alpha and beta repertoires from monozygotic twins, unrelated adults of various ages and cord blood were deep-sequenced to test whether fetal clonotypes persist. Replicate twin experiments were performed at different times using different library preparation protocols to rule out contamination.

Every donor in the study was a healthy Caucasian. This clonotype showed up just a few times. The antigen this receptor binds is unknown. No per-base quality is available; no much larger clone lies one base away. Study-wide conclusions, independent of this receptor: Because the same donors could not be followed over many years, conclusions were based on cross-sectional statistical analysis. Compared with coincidental sharing between unrelated individuals, out-of-frame TCR alpha sequences shared between twins showed an excess of sequences with low generation probability. Abundant cord blood beta clonotypes had fewer insertions, young adult naive repertoires showed a similar but weaker trend, and memory repertoires showed no such trend. In monozygotic twins, recombination models systematically underestimated out-of-frame TCR alpha sharing, but the models matched the sharing seen between unrelated individuals. In beta out-of-frame sequences, excess twin sharing was weaker, because having fewer shared sequences lowered the signal-to-noise ratio. Zero-insertion analyses could be partly confounded by invariant T cells such as MAIT and iNKT, although diverse VJ usage argued against such confounding for most clonotypes.

Libraries came from 5' RACE. TCRdb shows the sequencer as Illumina HiSeq 2000. A universal primer binding site was added through template switching, and the final cDNA carried a unique molecular identifier so that TCR cDNA molecules could be counted accurately. First-strand cDNA for TCR alpha and beta chains was synthesized from specific primers in the conserved constant-segment region. To control for contamination, each cDNA library was double barcoded with a SMART-Mk sample barcode plus Illumina barcodes. TruSeq adapter sequences along with Illumina sample barcodes were introduced in two successive PCR steps. The TCR alpha and beta cDNA libraries were sequenced on the Illumina HiSeq platform using custom primers. Turning to the authors' computational methods: MiGEC was used to process raw reads and extract unique molecular identifiers, and MiXCR was used to find CDR3 positions. For each individual, recombination models were inferred using an EM algorithm with the repgenHMM and IGoR tools. The tcR package in R was used for shared clonotype analysis, with sharing normalized by the product of cloneset sizes. Out-of-frame nonproductive sequences were analyzed to study raw recombination free of thymic and clonal selection effects. Through fastp at Q25 and MiXCR, TCRdb rebuilt clones from the public reads, retaining in-frame beta chains. Every distinct CDR3 protein forms one entry, paired with its most common genes and DNA. These V and J calls are TCRdb output, not the study's own analysis. This sample has 1.5 million to 2 million distinct CDR3 sequences in its table, and about 32% of those were observed once. The biggest ten clones account for 0.25% to 0.3% of the sample.

The TCR originated in a newborn girl in good health. Input material: cord blood.

The CDR3 region has the sequence CASSLDPRDTEAFF. The DNA reads TGCGCCAGCAGCTTGGACCCCAGGGACACTGAAGCTTTCTTT. The chain is assembled from TRBV5-1 and TRBJ1-1, and possibly TRBD1, on 5 matching bases. The CDR3 runs 14 residues from the cysteine to the phenylalanine. Only the CDR3 region is kept as DNA, spanning 42 bases read in frame from base 1. V lost 0 bases and J lost 3 bases; the stretch between them is 9 bases long. CDR1 and CDR2 (SGHRS, YFSETQ) derive from the germline V gene. With the rest looked up from the reference TRBV5-1 and TRBJ1-1 genes rather than sequenced, the full variable domain is KAGVTQTPRYLIKTRGQQVTLSCSPISGHRSVSWYQQTPGQGLQFLFEYFSETQRNKGNFPGRFSGRQFSNSRSEMNVSTLELGDSALYLCASSLDPRDTEAFFGQGTRLTVV.